These T cell receptor beta chains were read from a single sample in a study of blood T cell repertoires in COVID-19. Method: immunoSEQ multiplex PCR; TCRdb's copy keeps in-frame clones and lacks some. Of 200,000 to 300,000 clones in the sample, 75% to 90% are singletons; the top ten hold 7.5% to 9%. Sample: peripheral blood. The receptors originated from a human donor in a cohort sampled during active COVID-19. The CDR3 runs from the conserved cysteine through the conserved F or W. The D gene is left open where the match is weak. Some rows have no size entry. The others give once, few or many, or a class for an expanded clone.

v_gene: TRBV2
d_gene: TRBD2
abundance: .
j_gene: TRBJ2-7
CDR3nt: TGTGCCAGCAACGTACTAGCGGGACCCCCCTACGAGCAGTACTTC
CDR3aa: CASNVLAGPPYEQYF

v_gene: TRBV5-1
d_gene: TRBD1
abundance: .
j_gene: TRBJ2-3
CDR3nt: TGCGCCAGCGGCGTTAGGGGACAGACCACAGATACGCAGTATTTT
CDR3aa: CASGVRGQTTDTQYF

v_gene: TRBV10-3
d_gene: TRBD2
abundance: .
j_gene: TRBJ2-7
CDR3nt: TGTGCCATCAGTGATAAAGCTAGCGGGGTCTACGAGCAGTACTTC
CDR3aa: CAISDKASGVYEQYF

v_gene: TRBV19
d_gene: .
abundance: .
j_gene: TRBJ2-3
CDR3nt: TGTGCCAGTAGTCTCTCCACGGTTGCCACAGATACGCAGTATTTT
CDR3aa: CASSLSTVATDTQYF

v_gene: TRBV6-5
d_gene: TRBD1
abundance: .
j_gene: TRBJ1-1
CDR3nt: TGTGCCAGCGACAGGGGGCCTAAAGCTTTCTTT
CDR3aa: CASDRGPKAFF

v_gene: TRBV25-1
d_gene: .
abundance: .
j_gene: TRBJ1-5
CDR3nt: TGTGCCAGCAGTGCCCTCTGGACAGTGAACAATCAGCCCCAGCATTTT
CDR3aa: CASSALWTVNNQPQHF

v_gene: TRBV4-2
d_gene: .
abundance: .
j_gene: TRBJ2-7
CDR3nt: TGTGCCAGCAGCCAAGCCCAGTCCCCAAGTTACGAGCAGTACTTC
CDR3aa: CASSQAQSPSYEQYF

v_gene: TRBV19
d_gene: .
abundance: .
j_gene: TRBJ2-5
CDR3nt: TGTGCCAGTAGTATGAGGAAGACAGCCTCCCAAGAGACCCAGTACTTC
CDR3aa: CASSMRKTASQETQYF

v_gene: TRBV19
d_gene: TRBD2
abundance: .
j_gene: TRBJ2-3
CDR3nt: TGTGCCAGTAAGAAGCGGGAGGGCACAGATACGCAGTATTTT
CDR3aa: CASKKREGTDTQYF

v_gene: TRBV9
d_gene: .
abundance: .
j_gene: TRBJ2-2
CDR3nt: TGTGCCAGCAGCTCACGCGCACTGAACACCGGGGAGCTGTTTTTT
CDR3aa: CASSSRALNTGELFF

v_gene: TRBV5-4
d_gene: .
abundance: once
j_gene: TRBJ2-7
CDR3nt: TGTGCCAGCAGGGTAGGACAGGAGGGAGAGCAGTACTTC
CDR3aa: CASRVGQEGEQYF

v_gene: TRBV3-1/TRBV3-2
d_gene: TRBD2
abundance: .
j_gene: TRBJ2-3
CDR3nt: TGTGCCAGCAGCCAATGGGGGGGAGGGCCGACAGATACGCAGTATTTT
CDR3aa: CASSQWGGGPTDTQYF

v_gene: TRBV18
d_gene: TRBD1
abundance: .
j_gene: TRBJ1-4
CDR3nt: TGTGCCAGCTCACCCCGGGACAGCTTTATAGCAACTAATGAAAAACTGTTTTTT
CDR3aa: CASSPRDSFIATNEKLFF

v_gene: TRBV5-1
d_gene: .
abundance: .
j_gene: TRBJ1-4
CDR3nt: TGCGCCAGCAGCTTGATCTCTGGGCTAACTAATGAAAAACTGTTTTTT
CDR3aa: CASSLISGLTNEKLFF

v_gene: TRBV10-3
d_gene: TRBD2
abundance: .
j_gene: TRBJ2-3
CDR3nt: TGTGCCATCAGTGGGCAACTAGCGGGGGCTCCAGATACGCAGTATTTT
CDR3aa: CAISGQLAGAPDTQYF

v_gene: TRBV5-1
d_gene: TRBD1
abundance: few
j_gene: TRBJ1-5
CDR3nt: TGCGCCAGCAGCTGGACAGGGGGTGGTCAGCCCCAGCATTTT
CDR3aa: CASSWTGGGQPQHF

v_gene: TRBV9
d_gene: .
abundance: .
j_gene: TRBJ2-7
CDR3nt: TGTGCCAGCAGCGTAGAGCCAGGAAGCGAGCAGTACTTC
CDR3aa: CASSVEPGSEQYF

v_gene: TRBV28
d_gene: TRBD1
abundance: .
j_gene: TRBJ1-2
CDR3nt: TGTGCCAGCAGTTTTGGGACAGGGAATATTGGCTACACCTTC
CDR3aa: CASSFGTGNIGYTF

v_gene: TRBV7-2
d_gene: TRBD2
abundance: .
j_gene: TRBJ2-1
CDR3nt: TGTGCCAGCAGTGGGACTAACTACAATGAGCAGTTCTTC
CDR3aa: CASSGTNYNEQFF

v_gene: TRBV5-1
d_gene: TRBD1
abundance: .
j_gene: TRBJ2-2
CDR3nt: TGCGCCAGCAGCCCCCGGGCAGGGGGCGCGGAAGGGGAGCTGTTTTTT
CDR3aa: CASSPRAGGAEGELFF

v_gene: TRBV6-5
d_gene: .
abundance: .
j_gene: TRBJ1-2
CDR3nt: TGTGCCCTAAAGAGGACACCCTCTAACTATGGCTACACCTTC
CDR3aa: CALKRTPSNYGYTF

v_gene: TRBV25-1
d_gene: .
abundance: .
j_gene: TRBJ2-5
CDR3nt: TGTGCCAGCAGATACCGTGCGGGGCTATCTAGGAGAGAGACCCAGTACTTC
CDR3aa: CASRYRAGLSRRETQYF

v_gene: TRBV7-8
d_gene: .
abundance: few
j_gene: TRBJ1-4
CDR3nt: TGTGCCAGCAGCGTAGGGCGAGTCCTCCAGGGAAAACTGTTTTTT
CDR3aa: CASSVGRVLQGKLFF

v_gene: TRBV6-5
d_gene: TRBD1
abundance: once
j_gene: TRBJ2-2
CDR3nt: TGTGCCAGCAGTTGGGGACAGTCGAACACCGGGGAGCTGTTTTTT
CDR3aa: CASSWGQSNTGELFF

v_gene: TRBV5-6
d_gene: .
abundance: once
j_gene: TRBJ1-4
CDR3nt: TGTGCCAGCAGCCTCACTCCCGCTTCTAATGAAAAACTGTTTTTT
CDR3aa: CASSLTPASNEKLFF

v_gene: TRBV6-5
d_gene: .
abundance: .
j_gene: TRBJ2-2
CDR3nt: TGTGCCAGCAGTCCCGGGACTCCGAACACCGGGGAGCTGTTTTTT
CDR3aa: CASSPGTPNTGELFF

v_gene: TRBV11-2
d_gene: .
abundance: .
j_gene: TRBJ2-1
CDR3nt: TGTGCCAGCAGCTTAGTCCGTATAAACAATGAGCAGTTCTTC
CDR3aa: CASSLVRINNEQFF

v_gene: TRBV18
d_gene: .
abundance: few
j_gene: TRBJ2-2
CDR3nt: TGTGCCAGCTCACATAGGGACAAGAACACCGGGGAGCTGTTTTTT
CDR3aa: CASSHRDKNTGELFF

v_gene: TRBV5-1
d_gene: .
abundance: few
j_gene: TRBJ1-5
CDR3nt: TGCGCCAGCAGCCCCGAGGGCAGCAATCAGCCCCAGCATTTT
CDR3aa: CASSPEGSNQPQHF

v_gene: TRBV19
d_gene: TRBD1
abundance: .
j_gene: TRBJ2-7
CDR3nt: TGTGCCAGTAGTATCGGGCCCATCTTGGACAGGGGGTACGAGCAGTACTTC
CDR3aa: CASSIGPILDRGYEQYF

v_gene: TRBV19
d_gene: .
abundance: once
j_gene: TRBJ1-1
CDR3nt: TGTGCCAGTAGTGAAAGGGGGGGAAACACTGAAGCTTTCTTT
CDR3aa: CASSERGGNTEAFF

v_gene: TRBV4-2
d_gene: TRBD2
abundance: .
j_gene: TRBJ2-3
CDR3nt: TGTGCCAGCAGCCAAGATCCGGCTAGCGGACGCACAGATACGCAGTATTTT
CDR3aa: CASSQDPASGRTDTQYF

v_gene: TRBV7-8
d_gene: TRBD2
abundance: few
j_gene: TRBJ2-7
CDR3nt: TGTGCCAGCAGCCGCAGAAGGGATAGCGGGAGAGACGAGCAGTACTTC
CDR3aa: CASSRRRDSGRDEQYF

v_gene: TRBV7-2
d_gene: .
abundance: .
j_gene: TRBJ1-4
CDR3nt: TGTGCCAGCAGCTTAATGGGGGGAGGAGAAAAACTGTTTTTT
CDR3aa: CASSLMGGGEKLFF

v_gene: TRBV7-2
d_gene: .
abundance: .
j_gene: TRBJ2-1
CDR3nt: TGTGCCAGCAGCTTAGAATGGACTTCCAATGAGCAGTTCTTC
CDR3aa: CASSLEWTSNEQFF

v_gene: TRBV6-5
d_gene: .
abundance: once
j_gene: TRBJ1-1
CDR3nt: TGTGCCAGCAGTTACGACGGGAGCTCTGAAGCTTTCTTT
CDR3aa: CASSYDGSSEAFF

v_gene: TRBV6-5
d_gene: .
abundance: .
j_gene: TRBJ1-1
CDR3nt: TGTGCCAGCAGTTCTCAGGGGAACACTGAAGCTTTCTTT
CDR3aa: CASSSQGNTEAFF

v_gene: TRBV28
d_gene: .
abundance: .
j_gene: TRBJ1-1
CDR3nt: TGTGCCAGCAGTTTGCCAGTTTACACTGAAGCTTTCTTT
CDR3aa: CASSLPVYTEAFF

v_gene: TRBV5-3
d_gene: .
abundance: .
j_gene: TRBJ1-1
CDR3nt: TGTGCCAAGCAGGAGAACACTGAAGCTTTCTTT
CDR3aa: CAKQENTEAFF

v_gene: TRBV19
d_gene: TRBD1
abundance: .
j_gene: TRBJ2-3
CDR3nt: TGTGCCAGTAGTATAAGGGGACAGGGAGATACGCAGTATTTT
CDR3aa: CASSIRGQGDTQYF

v_gene: TRBV28
d_gene: .
abundance: .
j_gene: TRBJ1-2
CDR3nt: TGTGCCAGCAGTTTCCCGGGGGGGGCTTATGGCTACACCTTC
CDR3aa: CASSFPGGAYGYTF

v_gene: TRBV27
d_gene: TRBD2
abundance: few
j_gene: TRBJ2-3
CDR3nt: TGTGCCAGCAGGGTCTTACTAGCGGGAAGCACAGATACGCAGTATTTT
CDR3aa: CASRVLLAGSTDTQYF

v_gene: TRBV5-1
d_gene: TRBD1
abundance: once
j_gene: TRBJ1-5
CDR3nt: TGCGCCAGCAGCTTCGGGACAGGGAATCAGCCCCAGCATTTT
CDR3aa: CASSFGTGNQPQHF

v_gene: TRBV6-5
d_gene: .
abundance: .
j_gene: TRBJ1-5
CDR3nt: TGTGCCAGCAGCCCCTCGCGGGGGACCGATCAGCCCCAGCATTTT
CDR3aa: CASSPSRGTDQPQHF

v_gene: TRBV6-2/TRBV6-3
d_gene: TRBD1
abundance: .
j_gene: TRBJ2-1
CDR3nt: TGTGCCAGCAGCAACGCAGGGGGTGTGAATGAGCAGTTCTTC
CDR3aa: CASSNAGGVNEQFF

v_gene: TRBV28
d_gene: .
abundance: few
j_gene: TRBJ2-7
CDR3nt: TGTGCCAGCAGTCCGGGAGAGGGTGTTTACGAGCAGTACTTC
CDR3aa: CASSPGEGVYEQYF

v_gene: TRBV15
d_gene: TRBD2
abundance: .
j_gene: TRBJ2-5
CDR3nt: TGTGCCACCAGCACGGGGGGACCTGCAATACAAGAGACCCAGTACTTC
CDR3aa: CATSTGGPAIQETQYF

v_gene: TRBV6-6
d_gene: .
abundance: .
j_gene: TRBJ1-3
CDR3nt: TGTGCCAGCAGTCCAATCGACTACTCTGGAAACACCATATATTTT
CDR3aa: CASSPIDYSGNTIYF

v_gene: TRBV11-2
d_gene: .
abundance: .
j_gene: TRBJ2-3
CDR3nt: TGTGCCAGCAGCTTATGGGGCGGCACAGATACGCAGTATTTT
CDR3aa: CASSLWGGTDTQYF

v_gene: TRBV29-1
d_gene: TRBD1
abundance: once
j_gene: TRBJ2-5
CDR3nt: TGCAGCGTTGACAGGGGGAGCGGCAGAGAGACCCAGTACTTC
CDR3aa: CSVDRGSGRETQYF

v_gene: TRBV28
d_gene: TRBD2
abundance: .
j_gene: TRBJ2-7
CDR3nt: TGTGCCAGCAGCATTCCTAGCGGGGGCTCCCACGAGCAGTACTTC
CDR3aa: CASSIPSGGSHEQYF